These T cell receptor beta chains were read from a single sample in a study of control samples from healthy donors and cancer patients. Sequencing was performed with immunoSEQ multiplex PCR; in TCRdb, only in-frame clones are kept and a portion is missing. The table shows tens of thousands of clones, with roughly 91% occurring only once. Sequencing used blood. All receptors come from a man between 45 and 60 years old in good health. CDR3s leave out the opening cysteine and the closing phenylalanine or tryptophan.

j_call: TRBJ1-2; v_call: TRBV11-3; cdr3_length: 11; cdr3_aa: ASSLSGQNGYT
j_call: TRBJ1-2; v_call: TRBV5-1; cdr3_length: 12; cdr3_aa: ASSLETSNYGYT
j_call: TRBJ2-5; v_call: TRBV19; cdr3_length: 12; cdr3_aa: ASSPRTGRETQY
j_call: TRBJ2-7; v_call: TRBV11-3; cdr3_length: 13; cdr3_aa: ASSPRLAGVNEQY
j_call: TRBJ2-7; v_call: TRBV18; cdr3_length: 15; cdr3_aa: ASSSPGLAGRTYEQY
j_call: TRBJ2-3; v_call: TRBV2; cdr3_length: 10; cdr3_aa: ASSKSWDTQY
j_call: TRBJ1-3; v_call: TRBV5-1; cdr3_length: 11; cdr3_aa: ASSGSAGNTIY
j_call: TRBJ1-5; v_call: TRBV28; cdr3_length: 14; cdr3_aa: ASNRPWTGNFQPQH
j_call: TRBJ2-6; v_call: TRBV7-9; cdr3_length: 14; cdr3_aa: ASSLGGRAGANVLT
j_call: TRBJ2-3; v_call: TRBV7-2; cdr3_length: 13; cdr3_aa: ASSSGAGFEDTQY
j_call: TRBJ1-4; v_call: TRBV5-6; cdr3_length: 12; cdr3_aa: ASSLDEGGEKLF
j_call: TRBJ1-6; v_call: TRBV6-5; cdr3_length: 10; cdr3_aa: ASFRINSPLH
j_call: TRBJ1-1; v_call: TRBV6-5; cdr3_length: 13; cdr3_aa: ASKGGARANTEAF
j_call: TRBJ1-2; v_call: TRBV7-9; cdr3_length: 12; cdr3_aa: ASSLGAINYGYT
j_call: TRBJ2-1; v_call: TRBV6-5; cdr3_length: 9; cdr3_aa: ASSGAHEQF
j_call: TRBJ1-2; v_call: TRBV7-2; cdr3_length: 13; cdr3_aa: ASSLGADREDGYT
j_call: TRBJ2-7; v_call: TRBV5-6; cdr3_length: 11; cdr3_aa: ASSLSRRGEQY
j_call: TRBJ2-7; v_call: TRBV6-5; cdr3_length: 11; cdr3_aa: ASNYPGTGEQY
j_call: TRBJ1-1; v_call: TRBV19; cdr3_length: 14; cdr3_aa: ASSIVLTGGDTEAF
j_call: TRBJ1-1; v_call: TRBV30; cdr3_length: 14; cdr3_aa: AWSVGVDSMNTEAF
j_call: TRBJ1-4; v_call: TRBV6-6; cdr3_length: 14; cdr3_aa: ASSPYRQTTNEKLF
j_call: TRBJ2-5; v_call: TRBV18; cdr3_length: 12; cdr3_aa: ASSPTRTQETQY
j_call: TRBJ2-7; v_call: TRBV19; cdr3_length: 13; cdr3_aa: ASSPLTSERNEQY
j_call: TRBJ2-5; v_call: TRBV5-1; cdr3_length: 12; cdr3_aa: ASSLMPGKETQY
j_call: TRBJ2-5; v_call: TRBV11-3; cdr3_length: 15; cdr3_aa: ASSLDGQGRSEETQY
j_call: TRBJ2-7; v_call: TRBV21-1; cdr3_length: 16; cdr3_aa: ASSKGPPGEAVSYEQY
j_call: TRBJ2-2; v_call: TRBV9; cdr3_length: 11; cdr3_aa: ARRVGRGGELF
j_call: TRBJ1-1; v_call: TRBV7-6; cdr3_length: 14; cdr3_aa: ASSLGAGSMNTEAF
j_call: TRBJ1-1; v_call: TRBV7-9; cdr3_length: 12; cdr3_aa: ASSLEQGRTEAF
j_call: TRBJ1-6; v_call: TRBV5-1; cdr3_length: 11; cdr3_aa: ASSLDQNSPLH
j_call: TRBJ1-3; v_call: TRBV3-1/TRBV3-2; cdr3_length: 14; cdr3_aa: ASSQEETAAGNTIY
j_call: TRBJ1-2; v_call: TRBV7-9; cdr3_length: 13; cdr3_aa: ASSLSHRVDYGYT
j_call: TRBJ1-5; v_call: TRBV7-2; cdr3_length: 12; cdr3_aa: ASSFYYSNQPQH
j_call: TRBJ2-2; v_call: TRBV5-1; cdr3_length: 13; cdr3_aa: ASRDSRSNTGELF
j_call: TRBJ2-1; v_call: TRBV24-1; cdr3_length: 10; cdr3_aa: ATSDLGGEQF
j_call: TRBJ2-2; v_call: TRBV9; cdr3_length: 14; cdr3_aa: ASSTRRGIDTGELF
j_call: TRBJ2-5; v_call: TRBV7-9; cdr3_length: 12; cdr3_aa: ASSSGQYQETQY
j_call: TRBJ2-1; v_call: TRBV30; cdr3_length: 14; cdr3_aa: AWSRQGLSSYNEQF
j_call: TRBJ1-1; v_call: TRBV9; cdr3_length: 12; cdr3_aa: ASSVGTQNTEAF
j_call: TRBJ1-5; v_call: TRBV5-1; cdr3_length: 11; cdr3_aa: ASSFSGNQPQH
j_call: TRBJ2-3; v_call: TRBV29-1; cdr3_length: 10; cdr3_aa: SVGVLTDTQY
j_call: TRBJ1-5; v_call: TRBV4-2; cdr3_length: 15; cdr3_aa: ASSQDVAGLNNQPQH
j_call: TRBJ2-2; v_call: TRBV24-1; cdr3_length: 12; cdr3_aa: ATSDDRWYGELF
j_call: TRBJ1-4; v_call: TRBV5-1; cdr3_length: 11; cdr3_aa: ASSLAQDEKLF
j_call: TRBJ1-6; v_call: TRBV12-3/TRBV12-4; cdr3_length: 11; cdr3_aa: ASSLELGFSLH
j_call: TRBJ2-1; v_call: TRBV18; cdr3_length: 11; cdr3_aa: ASSLVFADEQF